The rows below give T cell receptor beta chains drawn from one sample of a study of blood T cells in healthy people across ages. Each CDR3 protein gets one entry after TCRdb re-called the 5' RACE reads with MiXCR. Of 2 million or so distinct CDR3 sequences in the sample, about 50% are singletons; the top ten hold approximately 2%. The sequencing input was blood. All receptors come from a woman aged 35 to 49 in good health. Both conserved end residues are part of each CDR3. Fields, in order: CDR3 DNA, CDR3 protein, J gene, D gene, V gene, clone size. The D gene is left open where the match is weak. Only part of the rows carry a size: once, few, many, or a class if the clone is expanded.

DNA: TGCAGCGCTCGACAGGGCGGAAAACTGTTTTTT
CDR3: CSARQGGKLFF
J: TRBJ1-4
D: TRBD1
V: TRBV29-1
size: NA

DNA: TGTGCCAGCAGTCGGGACAGCCCGATCTATGGCTACACCTTC
CDR3: CASSRDSPIYGYTF
J: TRBJ1-2
D: TRBD1
V: TRBV28
size: few

DNA: TGTGCCACCAGCAGATATAGGGATTCAGAGACCCAGTACTTC
CDR3: CATSRYRDSETQYF
J: TRBJ2-5
D: NA
V: TRBV15
size: few

DNA: TGTGCCAGCAGTCCGGCTGGGCAAGAGACCCAGTACTTC
CDR3: CASSPAGQETQYF
J: TRBJ2-5
D: NA
V: TRBV11-2
size: few

DNA: TGCAGCGTTGGTCAAGCGCCAGGCCTCTACGAGCAGTACTTC
CDR3: CSVGQAPGLYEQYF
J: TRBJ2-7
D: NA
V: TRBV29-1
size: NA

DNA: TGTGCCAGCAGCATCGGGGTCGGCCGGGAAGCTTTCTTT
CDR3: CASSIGVGREAFF
J: TRBJ1-1
D: NA
V: TRBV3-1
size: NA

DNA: TGCGCCAGCAGCCAAGATGTGGGGCCTGGGCAGTACTTC
CDR3: CASSQDVGPGQYF
J: TRBJ2-7
D: NA
V: TRBV4-3
size: NA

DNA: TGCAGCGTTGAAGGGATTCGGGCAGGGGTCCACAATGAGCAGTACTTC
CDR3: CSVEGIRAGVHNEQYF
J: TRBJ2-7
D: NA
V: TRBV29-1
size: NA

DNA: TGCGCCAGCAGCCAAGTTAACCTAGCGGGGGGCTACGAGCAGTACTTC
CDR3: CASSQVNLAGGYEQYF
J: TRBJ2-7
D: TRBD2
V: TRBV4-1
size: NA

DNA: TGTGCCAGCAGGCGACATGCCGACAGCGCCGCTGAAGCTTTCTTT
CDR3: CASRRHADSAAEAFF
J: TRBJ1-1
D: NA
V: TRBV6-2/TRBV6-3
size: once

DNA: TGTGCCAGCAGCTTAATGCCGATCACGGACTCCTACAATGAGCAGTTCTTC
CDR3: CASSLMPITDSYNEQFF
J: TRBJ2-1
D: NA
V: TRBV13
size: few

DNA: TGTGCCAGCAGAGTCCCCGACAGGGGGATCACTGAAGCTTTCTTT
CDR3: CASRVPDRGITEAFF
J: TRBJ1-1
D: TRBD1
V: TRBV27
size: NA

DNA: TGCAGTGCTCTAGCTATATACAGGGAACGAGATGAAAAACTGTTTTTT
CDR3: CSALAIYRERDEKLFF
J: TRBJ1-4
D: NA
V: TRBV20-1
size: NA

DNA: TGCAGTGCTAACCGGGACAGGGGTAATGAGCAGTTCTTC
CDR3: CSANRDRGNEQFF
J: TRBJ2-1
D: TRBD1
V: TRBV20-1
size: once

DNA: TGTGCCAGCAGTTTTGGTTCGTTGACGCAGTATTTT
CDR3: CASSFGSLTQYF
J: TRBJ2-3
D: NA
V: TRBV28
size: few

DNA: TGTGCCAGCAGTTCGATCCGGACAGGGGGGACGCTCTCTGGGGCCAACGTCCTGACTTTC
CDR3: CASSSIRTGGTLSGANVLTF
J: TRBJ2-6
D: TRBD1
V: TRBV6-5
size: few

DNA: TGCAGTGCAGGCGGACAGGGTTTCCATGAGCAGTTCTTC
CDR3: CSAGGQGFHEQFF
J: TRBJ2-1
D: TRBD1
V: TRBV20-1
size: NA

DNA: TGTGCCAGCAGCGTAGTGGCTGGCGGGGAGTTCTCCGAGCAGTACTTC
CDR3: CASSVVAGGEFSEQYF
J: TRBJ2-7
D: NA
V: TRBV9
size: NA

DNA: TGCGCCAGCAGCCCGTCTACGCGGGGCTACAATGAGCAGTTCTTC
CDR3: CASSPSTRGYNEQFF
J: TRBJ2-1
D: NA
V: TRBV4-3
size: few

DNA: TGTGCCAGCGCTTACCTGGACAGGGTCCACGAGCAGTACTTC
CDR3: CASAYLDRVHEQYF
J: TRBJ2-7
D: TRBD1
V: TRBV6-6
size: NA

DNA: TGTGCCAGCAGGCCGTCGACAGGCCCCAGAAACTACGAGCAGTACTTC
CDR3: CASRPSTGPRNYEQYF
J: TRBJ2-7
D: NA
V: TRBV27
size: NA

DNA: TGTGCCAGCAGTAAACAGGGACTCAACAATGAGCAGTTCTTC
CDR3: CASSKQGLNNEQFF
J: TRBJ2-1
D: NA
V: TRBV6-2/TRBV6-3
size: NA

DNA: TGTGCCAGCAGCCCCCGGACAGGGTCCTCCCTGAGGGGCTACACCTTC
CDR3: CASSPRTGSSLRGYTF
J: TRBJ1-2
D: TRBD1
V: TRBV7-9
size: NA